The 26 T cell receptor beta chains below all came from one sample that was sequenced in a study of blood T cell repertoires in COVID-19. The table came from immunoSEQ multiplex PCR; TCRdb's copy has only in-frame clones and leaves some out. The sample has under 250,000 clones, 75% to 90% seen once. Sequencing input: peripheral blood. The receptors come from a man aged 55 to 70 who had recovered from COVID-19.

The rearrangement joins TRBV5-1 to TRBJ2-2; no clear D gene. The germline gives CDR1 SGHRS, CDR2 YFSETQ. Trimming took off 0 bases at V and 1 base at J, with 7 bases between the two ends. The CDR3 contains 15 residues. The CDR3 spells CASSLGQENTGELFF. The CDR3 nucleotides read TGCGCCAGCAGCTTGGGCCAGGAGAACACCGGGGAGCTGTTTTTT.

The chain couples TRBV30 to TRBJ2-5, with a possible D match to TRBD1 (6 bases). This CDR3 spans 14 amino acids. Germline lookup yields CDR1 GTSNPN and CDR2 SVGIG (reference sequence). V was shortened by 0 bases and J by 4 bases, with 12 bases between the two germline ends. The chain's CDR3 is CAWSVRTGRETQYF. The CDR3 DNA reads TGTGCCTGGAGTGTACGAACAGGGCGAGAGACCCAGTACTTC.

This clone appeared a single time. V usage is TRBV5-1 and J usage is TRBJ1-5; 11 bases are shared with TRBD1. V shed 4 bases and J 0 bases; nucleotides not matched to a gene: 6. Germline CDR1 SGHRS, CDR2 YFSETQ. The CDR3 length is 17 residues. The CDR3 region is CASSPGQGASSNQPQHF. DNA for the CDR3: TGCGCCAGCAGCCCTGGACAGGGGGCTTCTAGCAATCAGCCCCAGCATTTT.

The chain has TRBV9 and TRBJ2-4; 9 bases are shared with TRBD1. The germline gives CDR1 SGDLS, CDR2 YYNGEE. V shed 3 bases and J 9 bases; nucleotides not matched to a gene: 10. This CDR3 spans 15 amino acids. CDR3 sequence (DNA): TGTGCCAGCAGCGCCAGTCCGGGACAGGGTACCATTCAGTACTTC. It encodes CASSASPGQGTIQYF. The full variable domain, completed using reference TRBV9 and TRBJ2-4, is DSGVTQTPKHLITATGQRVTLRCSPRSGDLSVYWYQQSLDQGLQFLIQYYNGEERAKGNILERFSAQQFPDLHSELNLSSLELGDSALYFCASSASPGQGTIQYFGAGTRLSVL.

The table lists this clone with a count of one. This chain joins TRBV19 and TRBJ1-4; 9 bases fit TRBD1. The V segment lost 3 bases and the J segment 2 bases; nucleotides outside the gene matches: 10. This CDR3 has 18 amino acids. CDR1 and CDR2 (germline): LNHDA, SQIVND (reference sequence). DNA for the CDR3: TGTGCCAGTAGTATCGGCTGGGGGACAGGGCCTACTAATGAAAAACTGTTTTTT. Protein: CASSIGWGTGPTNEKLFF.

The CDR3 DNA reads TGCAGCGTTGAGGGGGACCTGACAGGGGCGGACACTGAAGCTTTCTTT. Translation: CSVEGDLTGADTEAFF. The chain uses TRBV29-1 and TRBJ1-1; 8 bases are a match to TRBD1. This CDR3 spans 16 amino acids. The V gene's germline CDR1 is SQVTM and CDR2 ANQGSEA. J was trimmed by 3 bases and V by 3 bases; bases with no gene match: 12.

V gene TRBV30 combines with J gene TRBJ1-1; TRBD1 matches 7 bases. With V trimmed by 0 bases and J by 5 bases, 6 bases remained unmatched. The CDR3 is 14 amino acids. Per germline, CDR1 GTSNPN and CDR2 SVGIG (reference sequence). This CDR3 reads CAWSVDREVTEAFF. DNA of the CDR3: TGTGCCTGGAGTGTAGACAGGGAAGTAACTGAAGCTTTCTTT.

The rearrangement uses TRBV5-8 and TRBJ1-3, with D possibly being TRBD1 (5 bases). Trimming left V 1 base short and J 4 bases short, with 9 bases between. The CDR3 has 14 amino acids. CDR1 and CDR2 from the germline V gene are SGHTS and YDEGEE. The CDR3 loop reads CASSLRQLGNTIYF. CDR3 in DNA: TGTGCCAGCAGCTTGCGACAGTTAGGAAACACCATATATTTT. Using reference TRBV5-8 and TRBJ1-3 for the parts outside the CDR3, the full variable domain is EAGVTQSPTHLIKTRGQQATLRCSPISGHTSVYWYQQALGLGLQFLLWYDEGEERNRGNFPPRFSGRQFPNYSSELNVNALELEDSALYLCASSLRQLGNTIYFGEGSWLTVV.

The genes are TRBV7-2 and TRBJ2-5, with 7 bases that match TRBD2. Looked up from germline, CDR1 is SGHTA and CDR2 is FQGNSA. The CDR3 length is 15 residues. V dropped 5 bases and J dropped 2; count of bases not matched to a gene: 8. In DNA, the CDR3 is TGTGCCAGCAGCCCTACACGAGCGGGGCAAGAGACCCAGTACTTC. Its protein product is CASSPTRAGQETQYF.

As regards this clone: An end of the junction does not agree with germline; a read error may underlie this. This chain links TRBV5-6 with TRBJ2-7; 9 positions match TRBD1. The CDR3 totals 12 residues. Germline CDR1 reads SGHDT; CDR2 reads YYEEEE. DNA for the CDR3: TGTGCCAGCAGCTTAAACCGGGACAGGGATTTCTTC. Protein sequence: CASSLNRDRDFF. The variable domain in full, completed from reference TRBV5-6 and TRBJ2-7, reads DAGVTQSPTHLIKTRGQQVTLRCSPKSGHDTVSWYQQALGQGPQFIFQYYEEEERQRGNFPDRFSGHQFPNYSSELNVNALLLGDSALYLCASSLNRDRDFFGPGTRLTVT.

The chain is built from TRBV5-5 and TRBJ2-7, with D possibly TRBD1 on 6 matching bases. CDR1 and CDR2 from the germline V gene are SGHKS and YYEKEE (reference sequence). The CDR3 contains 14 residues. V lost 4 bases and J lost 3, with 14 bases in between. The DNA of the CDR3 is TGTGCCAGCAGCCCCGGACAGAGCCGCTACGAGCAGTACTTC. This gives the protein CASSPGQSRYEQYF.

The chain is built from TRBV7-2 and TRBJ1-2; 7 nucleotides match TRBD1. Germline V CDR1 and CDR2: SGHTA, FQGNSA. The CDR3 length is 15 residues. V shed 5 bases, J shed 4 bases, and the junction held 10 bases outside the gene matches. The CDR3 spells CASSPQGDSPYGYTF. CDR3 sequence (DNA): TGTGCCAGCAGCCCCCAGGGGGACAGCCCCTATGGCTACACCTTC.

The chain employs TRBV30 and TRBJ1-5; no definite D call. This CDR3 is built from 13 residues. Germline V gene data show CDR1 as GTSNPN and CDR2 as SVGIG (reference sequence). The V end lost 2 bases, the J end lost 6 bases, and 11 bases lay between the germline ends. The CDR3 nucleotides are TGTGCCTGGAGTAGAGGGCTCTCTCAGCCCCAGCATTTT. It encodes CAWSRGLSQPQHF.

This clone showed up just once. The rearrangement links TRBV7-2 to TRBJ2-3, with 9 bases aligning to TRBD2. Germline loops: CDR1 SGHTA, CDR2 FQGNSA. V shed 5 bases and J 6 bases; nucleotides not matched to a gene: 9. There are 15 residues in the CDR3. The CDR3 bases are TGTGCCAGCAGCCAGGAGGCGGGAGGGGGTGATACGCAGTATTTT. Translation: CASSQEAGGGDTQYF.

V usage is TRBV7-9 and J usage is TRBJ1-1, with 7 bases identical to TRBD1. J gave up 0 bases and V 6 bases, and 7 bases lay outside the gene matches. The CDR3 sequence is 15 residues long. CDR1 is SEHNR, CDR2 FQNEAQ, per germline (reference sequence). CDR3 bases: TGTGCCAGCAGTTCCGGGACAGTAATGAACACTGAAGCTTTCTTT. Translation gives CASSSGTVMNTEAFF.

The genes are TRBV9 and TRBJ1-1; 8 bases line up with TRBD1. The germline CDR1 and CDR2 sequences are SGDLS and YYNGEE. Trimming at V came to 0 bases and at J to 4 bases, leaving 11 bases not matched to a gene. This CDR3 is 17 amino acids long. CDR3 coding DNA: TGTGCCAGCAGCGTAGGGACAGGGATGGGGCTTGTCACTGAAGCTTTCTTT. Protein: CASSVGTGMGLVTEAFF.

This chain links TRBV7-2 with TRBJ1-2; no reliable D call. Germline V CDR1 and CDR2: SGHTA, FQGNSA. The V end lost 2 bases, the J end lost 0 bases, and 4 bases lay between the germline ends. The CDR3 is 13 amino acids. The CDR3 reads CASSLTPNYGYTF. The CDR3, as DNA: TGTGCCAGCAGCTTAACACCTAACTATGGCTACACCTTC.

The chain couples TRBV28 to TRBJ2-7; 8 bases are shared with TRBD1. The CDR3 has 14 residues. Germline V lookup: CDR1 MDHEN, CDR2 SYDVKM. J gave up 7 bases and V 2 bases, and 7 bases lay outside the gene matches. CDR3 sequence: CASSLPGQEKEQYF. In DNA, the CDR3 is TGTGCCAGCAGTTTACCGGGACAGGAAAAGGAGCAGTACTTC.

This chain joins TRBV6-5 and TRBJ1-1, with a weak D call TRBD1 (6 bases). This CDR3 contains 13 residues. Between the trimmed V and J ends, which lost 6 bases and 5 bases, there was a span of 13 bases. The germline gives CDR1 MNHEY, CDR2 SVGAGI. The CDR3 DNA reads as TGTGCCAGCAGCCCAAACAGGGCGACTGAAGCTTTCTTT. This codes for CASSPNRATEAFF.

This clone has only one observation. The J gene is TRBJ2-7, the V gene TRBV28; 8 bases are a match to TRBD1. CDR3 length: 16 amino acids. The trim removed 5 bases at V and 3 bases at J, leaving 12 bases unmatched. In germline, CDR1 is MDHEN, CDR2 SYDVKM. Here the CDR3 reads CASSLQGQGRNYEQYF. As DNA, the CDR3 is TGTGCCAGCAGTCTACAAGGACAGGGACGGAACTACGAGCAGTACTTC.

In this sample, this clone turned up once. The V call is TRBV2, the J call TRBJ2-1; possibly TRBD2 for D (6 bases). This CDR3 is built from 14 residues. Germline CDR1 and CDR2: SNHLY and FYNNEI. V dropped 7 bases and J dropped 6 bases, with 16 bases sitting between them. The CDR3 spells CASNRDLGGNEQFF. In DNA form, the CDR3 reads TGTGCCAGCAATCGCGACTTGGGGGGCAATGAGCAGTTCTTC.

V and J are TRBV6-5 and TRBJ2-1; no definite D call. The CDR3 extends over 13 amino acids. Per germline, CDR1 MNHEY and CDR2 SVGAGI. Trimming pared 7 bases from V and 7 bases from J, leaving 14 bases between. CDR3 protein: CASNNVGSNEQFF. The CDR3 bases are TGTGCCAGCAATAATGTTGGCTCGAATGAGCAGTTCTTC.

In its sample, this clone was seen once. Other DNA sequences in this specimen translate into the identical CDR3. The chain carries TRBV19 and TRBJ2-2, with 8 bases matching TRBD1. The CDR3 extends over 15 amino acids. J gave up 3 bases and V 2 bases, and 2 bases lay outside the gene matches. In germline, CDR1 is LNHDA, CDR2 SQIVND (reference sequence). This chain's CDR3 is CASSITGGDTGELFF. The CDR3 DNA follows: TGTGCCAGTAGTATAACAGGGGGTGACACCGGGGAGCTGTTTTTT.

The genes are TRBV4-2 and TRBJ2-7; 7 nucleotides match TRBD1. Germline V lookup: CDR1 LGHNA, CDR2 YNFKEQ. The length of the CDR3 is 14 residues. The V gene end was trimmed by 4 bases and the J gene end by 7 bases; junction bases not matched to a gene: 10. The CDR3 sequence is CASSRDETGIEQYF. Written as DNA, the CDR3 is TGTGCCAGCAGCCGAGACGAGACAGGGATTGAGCAGTACTTC.

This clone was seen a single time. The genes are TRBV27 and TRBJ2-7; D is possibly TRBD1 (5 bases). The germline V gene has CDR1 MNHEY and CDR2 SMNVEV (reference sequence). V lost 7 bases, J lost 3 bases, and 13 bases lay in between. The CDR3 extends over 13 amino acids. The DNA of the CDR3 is TGTGCCAGCACACCAAGGGGCCACTACGAGCAGTACTTC. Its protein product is CASTPRGHYEQYF.

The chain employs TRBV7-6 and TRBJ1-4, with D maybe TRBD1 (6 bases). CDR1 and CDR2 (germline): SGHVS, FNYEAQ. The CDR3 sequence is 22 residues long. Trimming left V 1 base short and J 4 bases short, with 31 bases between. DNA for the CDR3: TGTGCCAGCAGCTTAGGGACGCCTACAGGGACGTCCGTCGGGGGGAATAATGAAAAACTGTTTTTT. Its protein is CASSLGTPTGTSVGGNNEKLFF.